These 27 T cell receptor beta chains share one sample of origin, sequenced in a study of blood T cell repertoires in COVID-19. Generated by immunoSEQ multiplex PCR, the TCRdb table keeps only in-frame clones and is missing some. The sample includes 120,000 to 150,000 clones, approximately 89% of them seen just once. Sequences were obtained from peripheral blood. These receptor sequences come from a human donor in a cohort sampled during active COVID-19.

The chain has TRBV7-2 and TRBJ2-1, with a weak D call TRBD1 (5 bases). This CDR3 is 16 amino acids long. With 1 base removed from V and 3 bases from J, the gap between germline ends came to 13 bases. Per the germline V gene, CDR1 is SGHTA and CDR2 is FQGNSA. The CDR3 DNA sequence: TGTGCCAGCAGCTTAGTATCAGGGAATAACTACAATGAGCAGTTCTTC. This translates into CASSLVSGNNYNEQFF.

CDR3 DNA sequence: TGTGCCAGTAGTGCGACCGGGACACAAGCTAACTATGGCTACACCTTC. It translates to CASSATGTQANYGYTF. This chain connects TRBV19 to TRBJ1-2, with TRBD1 as a possible D gene (6 bases). CDR3 length: 16 residues. Germline CDR1 reads LNHDA; CDR2 reads SQIVND (reference sequence). V lost 5 bases to trimming and J lost 0 bases, with 16 bases between them.

The DNA for the CDR3 is TGCAGCGTTGCCGCGGGGGCCGCTGTAGAGCAGTACTTC. As protein: CSVAAGAAVEQYF. The genes are TRBV29-1 and TRBJ2-7; D is perhaps TRBD2 (7 bases). The germline CDR1 and CDR2 sequences are SQVTM and ANQGSEA. V dropped 4 bases and J dropped 7 bases, with 17 bases sitting between them. CDR3 length equals 13 residues.

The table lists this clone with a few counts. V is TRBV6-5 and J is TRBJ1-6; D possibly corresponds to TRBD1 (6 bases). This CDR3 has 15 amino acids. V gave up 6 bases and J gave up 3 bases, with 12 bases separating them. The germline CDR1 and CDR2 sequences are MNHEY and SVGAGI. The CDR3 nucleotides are TGTGCCAGCAGCCGGACAGTCATCTATAATTCACCCCTCCACTTT. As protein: CASSRTVIYNSPLHF.

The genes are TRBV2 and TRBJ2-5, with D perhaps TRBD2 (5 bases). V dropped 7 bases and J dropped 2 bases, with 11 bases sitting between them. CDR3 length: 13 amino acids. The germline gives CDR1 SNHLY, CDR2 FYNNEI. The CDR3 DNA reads TGTGCCAGCATCGAGAGGGAGCAAGAGACCCAGTACTTC. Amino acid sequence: CASIEREQETQYF.

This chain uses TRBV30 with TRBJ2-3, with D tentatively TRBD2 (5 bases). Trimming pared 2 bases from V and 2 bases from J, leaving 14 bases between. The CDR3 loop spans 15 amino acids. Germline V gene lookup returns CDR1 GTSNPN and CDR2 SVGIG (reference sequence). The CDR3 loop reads CAWSPTMLDTDTQYF. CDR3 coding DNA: TGTGCCTGGAGTCCGACTATGTTGGACACAGATACGCAGTATTTT.

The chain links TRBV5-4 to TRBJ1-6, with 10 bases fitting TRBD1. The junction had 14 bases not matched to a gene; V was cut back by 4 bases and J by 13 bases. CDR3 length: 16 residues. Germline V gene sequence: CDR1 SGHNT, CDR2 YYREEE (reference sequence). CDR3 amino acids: CASSNHLTGGEGPLHF. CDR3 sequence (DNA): TGTGCCAGCAGCAACCATTTGACAGGGGGCGAGGGGCCCCTCCACTTT.

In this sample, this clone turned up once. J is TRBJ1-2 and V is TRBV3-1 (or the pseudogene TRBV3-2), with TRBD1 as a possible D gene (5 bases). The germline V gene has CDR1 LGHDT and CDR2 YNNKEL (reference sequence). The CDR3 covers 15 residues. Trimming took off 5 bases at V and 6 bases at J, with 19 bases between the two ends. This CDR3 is CASSNNRRGGDGYTF. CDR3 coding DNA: TGTGCCAGCAGCAACAACCGTAGGGGCGGAGATGGCTACACCTTC.

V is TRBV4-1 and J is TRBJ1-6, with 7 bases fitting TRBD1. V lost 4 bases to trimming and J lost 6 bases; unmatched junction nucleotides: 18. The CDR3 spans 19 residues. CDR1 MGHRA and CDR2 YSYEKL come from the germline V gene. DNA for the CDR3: TGCGCCAGCAGCCCCAGACAGGGTTTCAGCTCGGGTAGTAATTCACCCCTCCACTTT. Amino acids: CASSPRQGFSSGSNSPLHF.

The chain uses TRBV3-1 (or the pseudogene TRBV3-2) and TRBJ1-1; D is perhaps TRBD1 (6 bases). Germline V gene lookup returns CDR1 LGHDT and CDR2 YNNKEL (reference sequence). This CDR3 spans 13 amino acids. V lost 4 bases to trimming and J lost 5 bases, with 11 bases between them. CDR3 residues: CASSPYQGTEAFF. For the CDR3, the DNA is TGTGCCAGCAGCCCGTATCAGGGGACTGAAGCTTTCTTT.

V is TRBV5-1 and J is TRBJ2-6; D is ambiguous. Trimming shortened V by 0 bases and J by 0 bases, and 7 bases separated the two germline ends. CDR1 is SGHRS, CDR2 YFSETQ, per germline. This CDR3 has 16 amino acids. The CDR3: CASSLASSSGANVLTF. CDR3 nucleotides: TGCGCCAGCAGCTTGGCCTCGAGCTCTGGGGCCAACGTCCTGACTTTC.

CDR3 protein: CASSIEDRGYNEQFF. The CDR3 DNA reads as TGTGCCAGCAGTATTGAGGACAGGGGCTACAATGAGCAGTTCTTC. The chain employs TRBV5-4 and TRBJ2-1; 9 nucleotides line up with TRBD1. V was clipped by 5 bases and J by 3 bases; unmatched bases: 6. Germline V gene lookup returns CDR1 SGHNT and CDR2 YYREEE (reference sequence). This CDR3 contains 15 residues.

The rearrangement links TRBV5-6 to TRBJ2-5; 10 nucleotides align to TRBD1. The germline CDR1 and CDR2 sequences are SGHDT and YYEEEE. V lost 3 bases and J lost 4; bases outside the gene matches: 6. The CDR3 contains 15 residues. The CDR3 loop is CASSSSGTGVETQYF. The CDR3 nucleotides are TGTGCCAGCAGCTCCTCCGGGACAGGGGTAGAGACCCAGTACTTC.

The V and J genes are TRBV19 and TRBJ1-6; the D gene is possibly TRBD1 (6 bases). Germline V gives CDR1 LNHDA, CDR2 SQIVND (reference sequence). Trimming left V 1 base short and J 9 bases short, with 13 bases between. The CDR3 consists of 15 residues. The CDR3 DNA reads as TGTGCCAGTAGTATAGGGGGCAGGGGTACTTCACCCCTCCACTTT. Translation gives CASSIGGRGTSPLHF. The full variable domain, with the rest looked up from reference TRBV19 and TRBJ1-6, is DGGITQSPKYLFRKEGQNVTLSCEQNLNHDAMYWYRQDPGQGLRLIYYSQIVNDFQKGDIAEGYSVSREKKESFPLTVTSAQKNPTAFYLCASSIGGRGTSPLHFGNGTRLTVT.

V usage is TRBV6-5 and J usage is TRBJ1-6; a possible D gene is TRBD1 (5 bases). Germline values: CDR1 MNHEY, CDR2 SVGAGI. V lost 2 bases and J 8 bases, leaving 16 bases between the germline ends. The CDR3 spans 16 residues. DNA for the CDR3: TGTGCCAGCAGTTACGGGGCGGGGACCGTTTATTCACCCCTCCACTTT. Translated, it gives CASSYGAGTVYSPLHF.

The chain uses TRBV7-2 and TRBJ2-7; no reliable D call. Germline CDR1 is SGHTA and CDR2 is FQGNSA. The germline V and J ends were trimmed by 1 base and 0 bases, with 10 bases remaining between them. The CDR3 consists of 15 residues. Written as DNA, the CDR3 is TGTGCCAGCAGCTTAGATGGCAGACACTCCTACGAGCAGTACTTC. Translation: CASSLDGRHSYEQYF.

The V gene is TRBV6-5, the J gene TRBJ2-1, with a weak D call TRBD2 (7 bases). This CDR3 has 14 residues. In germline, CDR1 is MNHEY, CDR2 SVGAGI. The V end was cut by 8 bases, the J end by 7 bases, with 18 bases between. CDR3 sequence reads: CASLGASGRNEQFF. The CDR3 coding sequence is TGTGCCAGCTTGGGGGCTAGCGGAAGAAATGAGCAGTTCTTC.

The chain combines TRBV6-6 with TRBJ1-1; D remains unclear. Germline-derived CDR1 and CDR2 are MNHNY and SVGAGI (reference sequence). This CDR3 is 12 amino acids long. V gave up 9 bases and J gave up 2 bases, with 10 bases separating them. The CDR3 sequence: CASRYINTEAFF. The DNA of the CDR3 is TGTGCCAGTCGATACATAAACACTGAAGCTTTCTTT.

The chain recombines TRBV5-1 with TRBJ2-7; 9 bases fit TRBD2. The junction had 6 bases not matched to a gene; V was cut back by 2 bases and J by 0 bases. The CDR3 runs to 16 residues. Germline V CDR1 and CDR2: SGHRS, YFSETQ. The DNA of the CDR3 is TGCGCCAGCAGCTTACTAGCGGGCGCCCTCTCCTACGAGCAGTACTTC. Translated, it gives CASSLLAGALSYEQYF.

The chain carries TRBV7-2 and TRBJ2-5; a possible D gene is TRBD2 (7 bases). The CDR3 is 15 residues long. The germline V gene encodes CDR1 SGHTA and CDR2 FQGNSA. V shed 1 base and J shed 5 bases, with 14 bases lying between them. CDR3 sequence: CASSLDRGGGETQYF. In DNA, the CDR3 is TGTGCCAGCAGCTTAGATCGAGGGGGAGGGGAGACCCAGTACTTC.

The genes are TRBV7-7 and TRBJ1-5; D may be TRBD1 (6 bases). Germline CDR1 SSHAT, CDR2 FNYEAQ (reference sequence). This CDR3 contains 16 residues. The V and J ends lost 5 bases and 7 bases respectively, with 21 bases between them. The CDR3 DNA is TGTGCCAGCAGCCTTGATGGGGGCAAGCAGAGGCAGCCCCAGCATTTT. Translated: CASSLDGGKQRQPQHF.

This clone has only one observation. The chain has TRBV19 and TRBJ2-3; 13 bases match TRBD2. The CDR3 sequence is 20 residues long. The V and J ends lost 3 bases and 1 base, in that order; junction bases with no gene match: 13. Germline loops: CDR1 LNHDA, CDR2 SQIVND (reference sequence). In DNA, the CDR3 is TGTGCCAGTAGTATCTCCACGATACTAGCGGGGGGGCTCGGCACAGATACGCAGTATTTT. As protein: CASSISTILAGGLGTDTQYF.

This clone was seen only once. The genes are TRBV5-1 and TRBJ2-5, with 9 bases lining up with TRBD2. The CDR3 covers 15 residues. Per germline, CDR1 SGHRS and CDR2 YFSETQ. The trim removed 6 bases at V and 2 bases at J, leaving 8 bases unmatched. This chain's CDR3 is CASNLVAGDQETQYF. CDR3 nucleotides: TGCGCCAGCAATTTGGTAGCGGGGGATCAAGAGACCCAGTACTTC.

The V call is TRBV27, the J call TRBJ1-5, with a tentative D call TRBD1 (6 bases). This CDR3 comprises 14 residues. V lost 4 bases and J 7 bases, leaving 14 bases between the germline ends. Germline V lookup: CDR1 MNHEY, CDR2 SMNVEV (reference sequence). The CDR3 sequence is CASSSTGGGQPQHF. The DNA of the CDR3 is TGTGCCAGCAGTTCGACGGGGGGGGGCCAGCCCCAGCATTTT.

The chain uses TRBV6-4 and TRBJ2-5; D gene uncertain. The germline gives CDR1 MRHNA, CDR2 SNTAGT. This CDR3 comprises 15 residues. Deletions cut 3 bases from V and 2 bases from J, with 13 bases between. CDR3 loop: CASSDSDTPQETQYF. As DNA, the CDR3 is TGTGCCAGCAGTGATTCCGATACACCTCAAGAGACCCAGTACTTC.

CDR3 nucleotides: TGTGCCAGCACCGCGGACAGGGGCGGCTATGGCTACACCTTC. Protein sequence: CASTADRGGYGYTF. The J gene is TRBJ1-2, the V gene TRBV2, with TRBD1 identical over 9 bases. The germline V gene encodes CDR1 SNHLY and CDR2 FYNNEI. The CDR3 consists of 14 residues. Unmatched junction bases numbered 7, after V lost 7 bases and J lost 4 bases. Full variable domain (remainder filled in from reference TRBV2 and TRBJ1-2): EPEVTQTPSHQVTQMGQEVILRCVPISNHLYFYWYRQILGQKVEFLVSFYNNEISEKSEIFDDQFSVERPDGSNFTLKIRSTKLEDSAMYFCASTADRGGYGYTFGSGTRLTVV.

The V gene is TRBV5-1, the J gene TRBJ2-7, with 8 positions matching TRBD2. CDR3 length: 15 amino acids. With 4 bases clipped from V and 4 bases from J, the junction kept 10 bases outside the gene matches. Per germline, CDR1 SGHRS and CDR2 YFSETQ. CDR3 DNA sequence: TGCGCCAGCAGCGCCTCGCTGGCGGGGGGTTACGAGCAGTACTTC. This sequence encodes CASSASLAGGYEQYF.